This T cell receptor beta chain was obtained from a study of neurological immune-mediated disorders. A single record per CDR3 protein comes from TCRdb applying MiXCR to the 5' RACE reads. The sample includes tens of thousands of distinct CDR3 sequences, 8% to 13% of them seen just once. The CDR3 spans 15 residues. The germline V and J ends were trimmed by 1 base and 0 bases, with 8 bases remaining between them. In its sample, this clonotype was seen many times. The receptor's source is an older woman with HTLV-1-associated myelopathy (HAM/TSP). The sample taken for sequencing was PBMCs. The chain couples TRBV12-3 or TRBV12-4 to TRBJ2-3; weak D call: TRBD2 (6 bases). The CDR3, as DNA: TGTGCCAGCAGTTTAGGCGGGATTAGCACAGATACGCAGTATTTT. Translated: CASSLGGISTDTQYF.